This T cell receptor beta chain was sequenced during a study of CD8+ T cells in alopecia areata. Sequencing templates came from extracted RNA that was reverse transcribed into cDNA. The data were produced by immunoSEQ multiplex PCR, yet TCRdb's version contains in-frame clones alone and is incomplete. This sample has roughly 190,000 clones, with around three fifths found just once. General study results and limits: Greater clonality was observed in lesional scalp samples, especially alopecia totalis/universalis, versus normal scalp.

Indicated treatment: oral pan-JAK inhibitor, 5-10 mg twice daily. This clone has more than one count but fewer than ten. Its antigen is as yet unknown. CDR1 is SGHTA, CDR2 FQGNSA, per germline. The CDR3 length is 15 residues. Trimming removed 4 bases from V and 7 bases from J; junction bases left unmatched: 7. The rearrangement uses TRBV7-2 and TRBJ2-2; TRBD1 matches at 9 bases. Sequenced material: CD4+ T cells sorted from blood, taken at week 24, from a patient treated with tofacitinib. This receptor was obtained from a human donor with alopecia areata. CDR3 loop: CASSSYRGLGGELFF. The CDR3 bases are TGTGCCAGCAGCTCATACAGGGGGCTTGGCGGGGAGCTGTTTTTT. Full variable domain (outside the CDR3, taken from reference TRBV7-2 and TRBJ2-2): GAGVSQSPSNKVTEKGKDVELRCDPISGHTALYWYRQSLGQGLEFLIYFQGNSAPDKSGLPSDRFSAERTGGSVSTLTIQRTQQEDSAVYLCASSSYRGLGGELFFGEGSRLTVL.